This is a list of T cell receptor beta chains from one sample in a study of long-term antiretroviral therapy in people with HIV. Profiling relied on immunoSEQ multiplex PCR, and the TCRdb table lists in-frame clones only, not all of them. The table includes 20,000 to 25,000 clones, around 80% detected once. The specimen was unsorted PBMCs, collected 1.2 years after starting antiretroviral therapy. The receptor source for this set is a woman aged 40 to 50 with HIV. Both conserved end residues are part of each CDR3. The D gene is left open where the match is weak. Expanded clones are given a class, and other clones once, few, many or no size at all.

v_gene	j_gene	d_gene	abundance	CDR3aa	CDR3nt
TRBV25-1	TRBJ1-1	NA	few	CASSSRGRTEAFF	TGTGCCAGCAGTTCCCGCGGACGGACAGAAGCTTTCTTT
TRBV6-1	TRBJ2-5	NA	NA	CASSEPRTFRETQYF	TGTGCCAGCAGTGAGCCTAGGACTTTTAGGGAGACCCAGTACTTC
TRBV5-5	TRBJ2-5	TRBD2	NA	CASSLLAGAQETQYF	TGTGCCAGCAGCTTACTAGCGGGGGCCCAAGAGACCCAGTACTTC
TRBV29-1	TRBJ1-5	TRBD1	NA	CSVGTGGNQPQHF	TGCAGCGTAGGGACAGGGGGCAATCAGCCCCAGCATTTT
TRBV25-1	TRBJ2-7	NA	NA	CASSESRTAVYEQYF	TGTGCCAGCAGTGAGTCCCGGACAGCAGTCTACGAGCAGTACTTC
TRBV29-1	TRBJ1-2	NA	NA	CSVLFGGAYGYTF	TGCAGCGTGCTTTTTGGTGGCGCGTATGGCTACACCTTC
TRBV14	TRBJ1-1	NA	NA	CASSQDRIVEAFF	TGTGCCAGCAGCCAAGATCGAATTGTTGAAGCTTTCTTT
TRBV11-3	TRBJ1-2	TRBD1	NA	CASSLFTGTGDGYTF	TGTGCCAGCAGCTTATTTACCGGGACAGGCGATGGCTACACCTTC
TRBV18	TRBJ2-1	TRBD2	once	CASSSRLAEDNEQFF	TGTGCCAGCTCATCCCGACTAGCGGAAGACAATGAGCAGTTCTTC
TRBV21-1	TRBJ2-6	NA	NA	CASSLRSGANVLTF	TGTGCCAGCAGCCTACGCTCTGGGGCCAACGTCCTGACTTTC
TRBV19	TRBJ1-5	TRBD1	NA	CASRATGGVQPQHF	TGTGCCAGTAGAGCCACAGGGGGTGTTCAGCCCCAGCATTTT
TRBV27	TRBJ1-1	NA	NA	CASSLEPGRGEAFF	TGTGCCAGCAGTTTAGAACCGGGTAGGGGTGAAGCTTTCTTT
TRBV11-2	TRBJ1-1	NA	NA	CASSHTLQGITEAFF	TGTGCCAGCAGCCACACCCTCCAGGGAATTACTGAAGCTTTCTTT
TRBV13	TRBJ2-1	TRBD2	few	CASSTRLAGGKSNEQFF	TGTGCCAGCAGCACTCGACTAGCGGGGGGGAAGTCCAATGAGCAGTTCTTC
TRBV11-2	TRBJ1-6	NA	few	CASSSQGPNSPLHF	TGTGCCAGCAGCTCCCAAGGACCCAATTCACCCCTCCACTTT
TRBV10-2	TRBJ2-7	TRBD2	NA	CASTSLAGKLEQYF	TGCGCCAGCACTTCACTAGCGGGCAAACTCGAGCAGTACTTC
TRBV7-9	TRBJ2-5	TRBD2	NA	CASSPGTNQETQYF	TGTGCCAGCAGCCCCGGGACTAACCAAGAGACCCAGTACTTC
TRBV4-3	TRBJ1-6	TRBD1	NA	CASSLHDRGNSPLHF	TGCGCCAGCAGCCTGCACGACAGGGGTAATTCACCCCTCCACTTT
TRBV5-4	TRBJ2-2	NA	once	CASSLGLFSHTGELFF	TGTGCCAGCAGCTTGGGACTTTTTTCACACACCGGGGAGCTGTTTTTT
TRBV18	TRBJ1-2	NA	NA	CASSPGAAFYGYTF	TGTGCCAGCTCTCCAGGGGCCGCGTTCTATGGCTACACCTTC
TRBV4-1	TRBJ1-4	NA	once	CASSQLGRGEKLFF	TGCGCCAGCAGCCAACTAGGACGAGGCGAAAAACTGTTTTTT
TRBV6-5	TRBJ1-2	TRBD1	once	CASRLRDRGHGYTF	TGTGCCAGCAGGCTCCGGGACAGGGGACATGGCTACACCTTC
TRBV7-9	TRBJ2-5	TRBD1	NA	CASSSTPGTAQGETQYF	TGTGCCAGCAGCTCAACCCCCGGGACAGCCCAGGGGGAGACCCAGTACTTC
TRBV27	TRBJ1-1	NA	NA	CASSPLRGTNTEAFF	TGTGCCAGCAGCCCCCTGAGAGGGACGAACACTGAAGCTTTCTTT
TRBV2	TRBJ1-5	NA	few	CASSEALTPQHF	TGTGCCAGCAGTGAAGCTTTGACGCCCCAGCATTTT
TRBV13	TRBJ2-5	TRBD1	NA	CASSFSAGGEGETQYF	TGTGCCAGCAGCTTCTCGGCAGGGGGCGAAGGAGAGACCCAGTACTTC
TRBV6-1	TRBJ2-7	NA	NA	CAMGSGSYEQYF	TGTGCCATGGGGTCGGGCTCCTACGAGCAGTACTTC
TRBV20-1	TRBJ2-1	NA	NA	CSASAGPEQFF	TGCAGTGCTTCCGCGGGACCCGAGCAGTTCTTC
TRBV12-5	TRBJ1-2	NA	few	CASGFPPGYTF	TGTGCTAGTGGTTTCCCCCCCGGCTACACCTTC
TRBV5-1	TRBJ1-3	NA	NA	CASSLLPGGNTIYF	TGCGCCAGCAGCTTGTTGCCTGGAGGAAACACCATATATTTT
TRBV12-5	TRBJ1-5	NA	NA	CASGLGLNQPQHF	TGTGCTAGTGGTTTGGGCCTCAATCAGCCCCAGCATTTT
TRBV7-9	TRBJ1-1	NA	NA	CASSPGGPEAFF	TGTGCCAGCAGCCCGGGTGGGCCTGAAGCTTTCTTT
TRBV20-1	TRBJ2-1	NA	NA	CSAPWGEQFF	TGCAGTGCTCCCTGGGGTGAGCAGTTCTTC
TRBV11-2	TRBJ2-1	TRBD2	NA	CASSLDPTSVSSYEQFF	TGTGCCAGCAGCTTAGACCCTACTAGCGTTTCTTCCTATGAGCAGTTCTTC
TRBV6-6	TRBJ2-7	NA	NA	CASSIPGNEQYF	TGTGCCAGCAGTATTCCCGGGAACGAGCAGTACTTC
TRBV6-4	TRBJ1-1	NA	NA	CASSVRGGNTEAFF	TGTGCCAGCAGTGTTCGGGGCGGGAACACTGAAGCTTTCTTT
TRBV9	TRBJ2-3	TRBD1	NA	CASSVATGRYTQYF	TGTGCCAGCAGCGTAGCGACAGGGCGATATACGCAGTATTTT
TRBV18	TRBJ1-5	NA	few	CASSQQGLLQPQHF	TGTGCCAGCTCACAACAGGGTTTGTTGCAGCCCCAGCATTTT
TRBV29-1	TRBJ1-3	NA	few	CSVDQGGSGNTIYF	TGCAGCGTTGATCAGGGAGGGTCTGGAAACACCATATATTTT
TRBV4-2	TRBJ2-3	TRBD2	large	CASSQAGGAPDTQYF	TGTGCCAGCAGCCAGGCGGGAGGGGCCCCAGATACGCAGTATTTT
TRBV5-1	TRBJ1-4	NA	NA	CASSLDNRSFEKLFF	TGCGCCAGCAGCTTGGACAACCGGTCCTTCGAAAAACTGTTTTTT
TRBV2	TRBJ1-2	NA	NA	CASSFTSYGYTF	TGTGCCAGCAGCTTCACCTCCTATGGCTACACCTTC
TRBV6-6	TRBJ2-3	TRBD2	NA	CASSGRDTDTQYF	TGTGCCAGTAGCGGGAGAGACACAGATACGCAGTATTTT
TRBV2	TRBJ2-7	NA	NA	CASSERDTANF	TGTGCCAGCAGTGAAAGGGACACCGCTAACTTC
TRBV5-4	TRBJ2-3	TRBD2	once	CASSFSGGMTDTQYF	TGTGCCAGCAGCTTCAGCGGGGGGATGACAGATACGCAGTATTTT
TRBV30	TRBJ1-4	NA	NA	CAWSKPNEKLFF	TGTGCCTGGAGTAAACCCAATGAAAAACTGTTTTTT
TRBV4-3	TRBJ2-7	TRBD1	NA	CASSQESTGGFEQYF	TGCGCCAGCAGCCAAGAAAGCACAGGGGGATTCGAGCAGTACTTC
TRBV6-1	TRBJ1-2	NA	NA	CASSEAGGREGYGYTF	TGTGCCAGCAGTGAAGCCGGGGGCAGGGAAGGCTATGGCTACACCTTC
TRBV4-1	TRBJ2-1	NA	NA	CASSQTGAWNEQFF	TGCGCCAGCAGCCAAACCGGGGCCTGGAATGAGCAGTTCTTC
TRBV9	TRBJ1-1	NA	NA	CASSVDGYTEAFF	TGTGCCAGCAGCGTAGACGGGTATACTGAAGCTTTCTTT
TRBV7-2	TRBJ1-6	TRBD1	few	CASSRRTGGFSPLHF	TGTGCCAGCAGCAGACGGACAGGGGGCTTTTCACCCCTCCACTTT
TRBV7-8	TRBJ2-1	NA	few	CASSLETSRNEQFF	TGTGCCAGCAGCTTAGAGACCAGCAGGAATGAGCAGTTCTTC
TRBV7-9	TRBJ1-1	NA	NA	CASSLVSLNTEAFF	TGTGCCAGCAGCTTAGTCAGCCTGAACACTGAAGCTTTCTTT
TRBV27	TRBJ1-4	NA	NA	CASSFSDSDEHEKLFF	TGTGCCAGCAGTTTTAGTGACAGCGACGAGCATGAAAAACTGTTTTTT
TRBV5-5	TRBJ2-5	NA	NA	CASSGGQLQETQYF	TGTGCCAGCAGCGGCGGACAGTTGCAAGAGACCCAGTACTTC
TRBV7-9	TRBJ2-7	TRBD1	NA	CASSRTGGSYEQYF	TGTGCCAGCAGCCGGACAGGGGGTTCCTACGAGCAGTACTTC